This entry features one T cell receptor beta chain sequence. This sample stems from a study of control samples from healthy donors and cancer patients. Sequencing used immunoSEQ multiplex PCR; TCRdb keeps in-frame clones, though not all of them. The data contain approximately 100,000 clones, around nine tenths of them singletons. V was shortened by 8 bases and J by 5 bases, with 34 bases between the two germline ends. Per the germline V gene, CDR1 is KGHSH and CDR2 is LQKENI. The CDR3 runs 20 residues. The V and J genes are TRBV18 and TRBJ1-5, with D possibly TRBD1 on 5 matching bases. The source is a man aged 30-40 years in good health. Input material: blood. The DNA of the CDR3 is TGTGCCAGCCACCCGCCTGGAAGGGGCTCTCGGACCTTATCGCATCAGCCCCAGCATTTT. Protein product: CASHPPGRGSRTLSHQPQHF.